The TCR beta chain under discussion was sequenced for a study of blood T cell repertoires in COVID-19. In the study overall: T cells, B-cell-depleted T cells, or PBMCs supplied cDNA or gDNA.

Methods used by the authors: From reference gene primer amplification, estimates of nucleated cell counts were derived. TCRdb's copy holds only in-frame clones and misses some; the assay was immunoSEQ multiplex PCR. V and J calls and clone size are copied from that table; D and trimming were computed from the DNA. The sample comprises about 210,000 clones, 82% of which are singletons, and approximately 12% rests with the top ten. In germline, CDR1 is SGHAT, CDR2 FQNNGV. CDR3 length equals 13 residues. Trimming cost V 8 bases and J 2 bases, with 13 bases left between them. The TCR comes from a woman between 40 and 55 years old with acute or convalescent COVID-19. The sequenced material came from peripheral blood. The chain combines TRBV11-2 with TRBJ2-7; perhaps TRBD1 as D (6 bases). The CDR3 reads CASDSGAPYEQYF. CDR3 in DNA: TGTGCCAGCGACTCAGGGGCTCCCTACGAGCAGTACTTC.